The clone carrying this TCR beta chain occurred once. A read error may explain this, as a much larger clone is one base away. This record comes from a study of tumor-infiltrating lymphocytes in primary liver carcinoma. Priming with a constant-region primer yielded TCR beta cDNA from around 0.45 ug total RNA. Construction of TCR beta libraries relied on three successive nested multiplex PCR rounds employing slightly modified ARM-PCR. The first two PCR rounds, roughly 11 cycles each, used TRBV1-TRBV30 forward primers and a C-beta reverse primer. TCRdb reprocessed the multiplex PCR reads via MiXCR and lists one record per CDR3 protein. Counted here are approximately 310,000 distinct CDR3 sequences, roughly 60% occurring once; the ten biggest clones make up around 9.5%. The CDR3 extends over 15 amino acids. The germline CDR1 and CDR2 sequences are SQVTM and ANQGSEA. Researchers drew blood RNA from unsorted whole blood and extracted germline DNA as well. Before the surgical procedure, around 4 milliliters of peripheral blood were collected.

The sequence was collected from a man between 40 and 49 years old with primary liver carcinoma and hepatitis B virus infection. Sequencing input: peripheral blood. V is TRBV29-1 and J is TRBJ1-2, with 10 bases aligning to TRBD1. The CDR3 loop reads CSAEDWDRGDYGYTF. The CDR3, as DNA: TGCAGCGCTGAAGATTGGGACAGGGGCGACTATGGCTACACCTTC.